The subject of this entry is one T cell receptor (beta chain). Its antigen remains unknown. These data belong to a study of CD8 T cells in ankylosing spondylitis. Study results and caveats: Within matched ankylosing spondylitis synovial fluid, disease-linked clones were reportedly significantly enriched. Among TCR beta sequences, a motif of roughly 8 highly homologous variants appeared characteristic of ankylosing spondylitis blood.

Quantitative 5'-RACE was performed with molecular barcodes, and it yielded the TCR beta libraries. One entry per CDR3 protein, called by TCRdb with MiXCR from the 5' RACE reads. The table shows over 130,000 distinct CDR3 sequences, with about 42% occurring only once. The sequencing input was synovial fluid, either unsorted or a sorted T cell fraction (not recorded which). The source of this sequence is a male donor with ankylosing spondylitis.

DNA of the CDR3: TGTGCCAGCAGTTTCCCCCGATGGGAAATACAGGGGGAAAGCTTTGTAAGCAATCAGCCCCAGCATTTT. This encodes CASSFPRWEIQGESFVSNQPQHF. This rearrangement joins TRBV28 to TRBJ1-5; 8 bases are a match to TRBD1. Germline V gives CDR1 MDHEN, CDR2 SYDVKM. This CDR3 contains 23 residues. V trimming: 3 bases; J trimming: 1 base; junction bases outside the gene matches: 26.